Here is one TCR beta chain with its context. Antigen specificity is unknown. A J-beta primer mix and a sample-barcoded 5' primer were used in a second PCR of roughly 6 to 12 cycles. Unique molecular identifiers of 12 random nucleotides labeled each cDNA. TCRdb itself ran the 5' RACE reads through MiXCR, one entry per CDR3 protein. The sample yields over 600,000 distinct CDR3 sequences, approximately 40% seen once. The V and J ends lost 4 bases and 0 bases, in that order; junction bases with no gene match: 19. Germline V CDR1 and CDR2: DFQATT, SNEGSKA (reference sequence). The CDR3 has 19 amino acids. This record belongs to a study of blood T cells in healthy people across ages. Study-level results: Estimates drawn from one million T cells were deemed to understate diversity. The study could not conclusively compare naive and antigen-experienced cells, given its unsorted PBMCs.

V gene TRBV20-1 combines with J gene TRBJ1-1; 8 nucleotides match TRBD1. Sequences were obtained from blood. This sequence originates from a man at least 80 years old in good health. The CDR3 DNA sequence: TGCAGTGCTACAGACAGGGGCGGGGGACTCACAGGATTGAACACTGAAGCTTTCTTT. This sequence encodes CSATDRGGGLTGLNTEAFF.